The table lists the clone carrying this T cell receptor (beta chain) with many counts. Every individual TCR cDNA molecule carried its own unique molecular identifier, which allowed correction of PCR and sequencing errors. TCRdb analysed the 5' RACE reads with MiXCR anew, one entry per CDR3 protein. Of 35,000 to 45,000 distinct CDR3 sequences in the sample, around 5% were seen once. The sample originates from a study of spatial heterogeneity in lung cancer. Study details: Consistently, beta-chain sequences turned up in larger numbers than alpha-chain sequences did.

The CDR3 runs 13 residues. V lost 8 bases to trimming and J lost 10 bases; unmatched junction nucleotides: 12. From germline, CDR1 is MNHEY and CDR2 SVGAGI. Specified time point: sample taken at primary tumor resection. The donor population consisted of approximately 70 patients with untreated, early-stage non-small cell lung cancer. Whole RNA was taken from tumor, nontumor lung or frozen PBMC; it was then sequenced unsorted. This rearrangement joins TRBV6-5 to TRBJ2-3, with TRBD1 matching 7 bases. The clonotype originates from a female donor with early-stage non-small cell lung cancer. The sample in question was PBMCs, obtained at surgery. CDR3 sequence: CASETLIGTAQYF. CDR3 coding DNA: TGTGCCAGCGAAACCCTTATTGGGACAGCGCAGTATTTT.